These 19 T cell receptor beta chains were all obtained from the same sample, sequenced in a study of T cell responses to AZD1222 COVID-19 vaccine. Measured with immunoSEQ multiplex PCR; TCRdb has only the in-frame clones, and not every one. The data contain some 87,000 clones, 85% to 90% of them singletons. Sequencing was performed on peripheral blood, taken on day 0 of AZD1222 vaccination. The receptors originated from an adult in good health.

J is TRBJ1-1 and V is TRBV6-6; 7 bases are shared with TRBD1. CDR3 size: 12 residues. With 6 bases clipped from V and 8 bases from J, the junction kept 6 bases outside the gene matches. Germline V CDR1 and CDR2: MNHNY, SVGAGI (reference sequence). CDR3 sequence: CASSIQGPEAFF. In DNA, the CDR3 is TGTGCCAGCAGCATACAGGGGCCGGAAGCTTTCTTT.

This rearrangement joins TRBV28 to TRBJ2-7; 7 bases map to TRBD1. The CDR3 loop spans 13 amino acids. Germline CDR1 is MDHEN and CDR2 is SYDVKM. V shed 2 bases and J 2 bases; nucleotides not matched to a gene: 0. CDR3 sequence: CASSLQGAYEQYF. The CDR3 bases are TGTGCCAGCAGTTTACAGGGGGCCTACGAGCAGTACTTC.

This clone was seen only a few times. The chain links TRBV19 to TRBJ1-1, with a weak D call TRBD1 (6 bases). CDR3 length: 16 amino acids. Germline values: CDR1 LNHDA, CDR2 SQIVND (reference sequence). With 3 bases removed from V and 3 bases from J, the gap between germline ends came to 17 bases. The CDR3 here is CASSIYPRDKYTEAFF. The CDR3 DNA sequence: TGTGCCAGTAGTATCTATCCCCGGGACAAGTACACTGAAGCTTTCTTT.

The CDR3 region is CASSLRQGADGYTF. The CDR3 nucleotides read TGCGCCAGCAGCTTGCGACAGGGGGCGGATGGCTACACCTTC. This chain links TRBV5-1 with TRBJ1-2, with 10 bases aligning to TRBD1. This CDR3 has 14 amino acids. The trim removed 1 base at V and 6 bases at J, leaving 3 bases unmatched. Germline V gene sequence: CDR1 SGHRS, CDR2 YFSETQ.

The rearrangement joins TRBV10-3 to TRBJ2-2, with D unclear. The CDR3 sequence is 14 residues long. V lost 3 bases and J lost 1, with 6 bases in between. Per germline, CDR1 ENHRY and CDR2 SYGVKD. CDR3 loop: CAISDPLNTGELFF. The DNA of the CDR3 is TGTGCCATCAGTGACCCCTTGAACACCGGGGAGCTGTTTTTT.

This chain joins TRBV29-1 and TRBJ1-2; D remains ambiguous. Germline CDR1 reads SQVTM; CDR2 reads ANQGSEA. The CDR3 contains 12 residues. V lost 7 bases and J lost 6, with 15 bases in between. CDR3 sequence: CSGRWVGHGYTF. The CDR3, as DNA: TGCAGCGGTCGCTGGGTGGGTCATGGCTACACCTTC.

The V call is TRBV24-1, the J call TRBJ2-1; D remains unclear. Between the trimmed V and J ends, which lost 9 bases and 0 bases, there was a span of 8 bases. Germline V gene data show CDR1 as KGHDR and CDR2 as SFDVKD. This CDR3 contains 13 residues. The CDR3 DNA is TGTGCCACCTCCTTCGGCTCCTACAATGAGCAGTTCTTC. Amino acid sequence: CATSFGSYNEQFF.

This chain uses TRBV15 with TRBJ2-3; the D is unclear. Per germline, CDR1 LNHNV and CDR2 YYDKDF (reference sequence). Between the trimmed V and J ends, which lost 1 base and 4 bases, there was a span of 6 bases. The CDR3 length is 13 residues. CDR3 nucleotides: TGTGCCACCAGCAGAGGTCCTCCAGATACGCAGTATTTT. Protein sequence: CATSRGPPDTQYF.

V usage is TRBV25-1 and J usage is TRBJ2-7; the match to TRBD2 covers 12 bases. V was clipped by 2 bases and J by 0 bases; unmatched bases: 5. This CDR3 contains 17 residues. Germline V gene sequence: CDR1 MGHDK, CDR2 SYGVNS. The CDR3 DNA reads TGTGCCAGCAGTGAAGTGGGACTAGCGGGTTCCTCCTACGAGCAGTACTTC. It yields the protein CASSEVGLAGSSYEQYF.

The chain is built from TRBV28 and TRBJ2-5, with 9 bases identical to TRBD2. The trim removed 5 bases at V and 5 bases at J, leaving 9 bases unmatched. The CDR3 extends over 15 amino acids. Germline-derived CDR1 and CDR2 are MDHEN and SYDVKM. The CDR3 here is CASSPGIAGVETQYF. In nucleotides, the CDR3 is TGTGCCAGCAGTCCCGGGATAGCGGGAGTTGAGACCCAGTACTTC.

J is TRBJ2-2 and V is TRBV2; D is uncertain. Per the germline V gene, CDR1 is SNHLY and CDR2 is FYNNEI. The ends were cut back, 4 bases at V and 2 bases at J, with 8 bases in the middle. The CDR3 is 14 residues long. The CDR3 sequence is CASSVRRNTGELFF. CDR3 nucleotides: TGTGCCAGCAGTGTCCGAAGAAACACCGGGGAGCTGTTTTTT.

This clone came up once. The genes are TRBV9 and TRBJ2-7, with D perhaps TRBD2 (6 bases). V lost 1 base to trimming and J lost 5 bases, with 16 bases between them. The CDR3 sequence is 15 residues long. The germline V gene encodes CDR1 SGDLS and CDR2 YYNGEE. CDR3 coding DNA: TGTGCCAGCAGCGTAACCACGGGAGTAGGGGACGAGCAGTACTTC. Its translation: CASSVTTGVGDEQYF.

The V call is TRBV24-1, the J call TRBJ1-1; D may be TRBD1 (5 bases). The germline V and J ends were trimmed by 0 bases and 1 base, with 14 bases remaining between them. Germline CDR1 and CDR2: KGHDR and SFDVKD. CDR3 length: 17 amino acids. The CDR3 DNA follows: TGTGCCACCAGTGATTTGCTCCACCGGGACTCGAACACTGAAGCTTTCTTT. The encoded protein is CATSDLLHRDSNTEAFF.

This clone came up once. The V gene is TRBV7-8, the J gene TRBJ2-1, with 8 positions matching TRBD2. J gave up 14 bases and V 8 bases, and 14 bases lay outside the gene matches. The CDR3 extends over 13 amino acids. Germline V lookup: CDR1 SGHVS, CDR2 FQNEAQ. This CDR3 is CASGSRSGRFEFF. CDR3 nucleotide sequence: TGTGCCAGCGGCAGTCGGAGCGGGAGATTTGAGTTCTTC.

Regarding this clone: The sample holds other DNA sequences that translate to the same CDR3. In DNA, the CDR3 is TGTGCCAGCAGCTTGGGCGTCCAGCCCCAGCATTTT. Amino acid sequence: CASSLGVQPQHF. The V call is TRBV7-9, the J call TRBJ1-5; D is uncertain. Germline V gives CDR1 SEHNR, CDR2 FQNEAQ (reference sequence). This CDR3 region has 12 residues. V lost 3 bases and J 7 bases, leaving 7 bases between the germline ends.

The chain carries TRBV4-1 and TRBJ1-2, with a weak D call TRBD1 (6 bases). Trimming removed 2 bases from V and 0 bases from J, with 10 bases in between. CDR1 is MGHRA and CDR2 is YSYEKL in the germline V gene. The CDR3 spans 15 residues. The CDR3: CASSQSRGANYGYTF. DNA of the CDR3: TGCGCCAGCAGCCAATCCAGGGGTGCTAACTATGGCTACACCTTC.

The chain uses TRBV6-5 and TRBJ2-7, with a tentative D call TRBD1 (6 bases). Trimming stripped 5 bases from V and 5 bases from J, with 10 bases between. The CDR3 has 12 amino acids. The germline V gene has CDR1 MNHEY and CDR2 SVGAGI. The CDR3 region is CASSHRDDEQYF. CDR3 sequence (DNA): TGTGCCAGCAGTCACAGGGACGACGAGCAGTACTTC.

The chain recombines TRBV6-2 or TRBV6-3 with TRBJ2-1, with D uncertain. The CDR3 contains 14 residues. V lost 0 bases, J lost 6 bases, and 9 bases lay in between. Germline V gene data show CDR1 as MNHEY and CDR2 as SVGEGT. CDR3 residues: CASSYSRSGNEQFF. The CDR3 DNA reads TGTGCCAGCAGTTACTCGAGGTCCGGCAATGAGCAGTTCTTC.

V and J are TRBV27 and TRBJ1-1; 9 positions match TRBD1. Germline loops: CDR1 MNHEY, CDR2 SMNVEV (reference sequence). With V trimmed by 5 bases and J by 4 bases, 5 bases remained unmatched. The length of the CDR3 is 14 residues. The CDR3 sequence is CASSTGGAVTEAFF. Here the CDR3 DNA reads TGTGCCAGCAGTACAGGGGGCGCGGTCACTGAAGCTTTCTTT.